The 29 T cell receptor beta chains below were found in one sample sequenced in a study of PD-1 blockade in classical Hodgkin lymphoma. The method was immunoSEQ multiplex PCR; TCRdb's version includes in-frame clones alone and lacks a portion of them. The repertoire holds about 110,000 clones, with around 89% as singletons. Relapses following autologous stem cell transplantation were seen in all patients, with brentuximab vedotin exposure varying. Sequencing used peripheral blood mononuclear cells (PBMCs), obtained before the second cycle of nivolumab. The receptor set was obtained from a human donor with classical Hodgkin lymphoma.

The V and J genes are TRBV5-8 and TRBJ1-1; D not certain. The V end was cut by 1 base, the J end by 1 base, with 5 bases between. The CDR3 is made up of 13 amino acids. The germline V gene encodes CDR1 SGHTS and CDR2 YDEGEE. CDR3 bases: TGTGCCAGCAGCTTGACGGAGAACACTGAAGCTTTCTTT. This sequence encodes CASSLTENTEAFF.

CDR3 amino acids: CASSLVLGGHTDTQYF. The CDR3 DNA reads as TGTGCCAGCAGCTTAGTCTTGGGGGGTCACACAGATACGCAGTATTTT. The rearrangement joins TRBV7-9 to TRBJ2-3; a weak D match, TRBD2 (6 bases). From germline, CDR1 is SEHNR and CDR2 FQNEAQ (reference sequence). This CDR3 comprises 16 residues. V shed 1 base and J shed 2 bases, with 13 bases lying between them.

The chain couples TRBV28 to TRBJ2-3; 7 bases fit TRBD1. The CDR3 is made up of 15 amino acids. Germline CDR1 and CDR2: MDHEN and SYDVKM. J gave up 1 base and V 2 bases, and 3 bases lay outside the gene matches. CDR3 protein: CASSLGTGGTDTQYF. The CDR3 nucleotides are TGTGCCAGCAGTTTAGGAACAGGGGGCACAGATACGCAGTATTTT.

V and J are TRBV11-2 and TRBJ2-1; 10 bases fit TRBD2. With 1 base clipped from V and 4 bases from J, the junction kept 4 bases outside the gene matches. This CDR3 region has 16 residues. The germline gives CDR1 SGHAT, CDR2 FQNNGV. CDR3 nucleotide sequence: TGTGCCAGCAGCTTAGTCCTAGCGGGGGTGTACAATGAGCAGTTCTTC. It codes for CASSLVLAGVYNEQFF.

This clone was seen once. V usage is TRBV7-9 and J usage is TRBJ2-5; D could derive from TRBD1 or TRBD2 (6 bases each). This CDR3 contains 12 residues. Trimming removed 5 bases at V and 4 bases at J, with 8 bases between. CDR1 and CDR2 from the germline V gene are SEHNR and FQNEAQ (reference sequence). CDR3: CASSPGAETQYF. CDR3 in DNA: TGTGCCAGCAGCCCGGGGGCAGAGACCCAGTACTTC.

V usage is TRBV5-8 and J usage is TRBJ1-2; TRBD1 matches 12 bases. Germline V CDR1 and CDR2: SGHTS, YDEGEE. Unmatched junction bases numbered 7, after V lost 0 bases and J lost 7 bases. This CDR3 is built from 16 residues. Written as DNA, the CDR3 is TGTGCCAGCAGCTTGGCCGACGGGACAGGGGGCTTTGGCTACACCTTC. As protein: CASSLADGTGGFGYTF.

This rearrangement joins TRBV19 to TRBJ2-3, with TRBD2 identical over 8 bases. The germline V gene has CDR1 LNHDA and CDR2 SQIVND (reference sequence). The V and J ends lost 5 bases and 2 bases, in that order; junction bases with no gene match: 12. CDR3 length: 17 amino acids. The CDR3 DNA is TGTGCCAGTAGTGAACCGGGGGGGTCTACTTTCACAGATACGCAGTATTTT. Protein product: CASSEPGGSTFTDTQYF. The complete variable domain, with remaining parts taken from reference TRBV19 and TRBJ2-3, reads DGGITQSPKYLFRKEGQNVTLSCEQNLNHDAMYWYRQDPGQGLRLIYYSQIVNDFQKGDIAEGYSVSREKKESFPLTVTSAQKNPTAFYLCASSEPGGSTFTDTQYFGPGTRLTVL.

In DNA form, the CDR3 reads TGTGCCAGTAAATCTCTGGCCGGGACCGGCTACGAGCAGTACTTC. Its translation is CASKSLAGTGYEQYF. The chain carries TRBV19 and TRBJ2-7, with D possibly being TRBD1 or TRBD2 (5 bases each). Between the trimmed V and J ends, which lost 7 bases and 3 bases, there was a span of 19 bases. Germline lookup yields CDR1 LNHDA and CDR2 SQIVND (reference sequence). CDR3 size: 15 residues.

The chain has TRBV10-1 and TRBJ2-1, with D perhaps matching TRBD1 (5 bases). The CDR3 runs to 15 residues. Germline V gene sequence: CDR1 WNHNN, CDR2 SYGVQD (reference sequence). Trimming pared 2 bases from V and 0 bases from J, leaving 8 bases between. CDR3 nucleotides: TGCGCCAGCAGTGAGACAGGCTCCTCCTACAATGAGCAGTTCTTC. Encoded protein: CASSETGSSYNEQFF.

This chain joins TRBV2 and TRBJ1-3; D unclear. CDR3 length equals 15 residues. Germline V gene data show CDR1 as SNHLY and CDR2 as FYNNEI. V gave up 3 bases and J gave up 0 bases, with 9 bases separating them. Here the CDR3 reads CASSDHTGSGNTIYF. The CDR3 DNA follows: TGTGCCAGCAGTGACCACACCGGCTCTGGAAACACCATATATTTT.

The chain recombines TRBV19 with TRBJ2-1; 7 positions agree with TRBD2. V lost 5 bases, J lost 3 bases, and 7 bases stayed unmatched. CDR1 LNHDA and CDR2 SQIVND come from the germline V gene (reference sequence). The CDR3 spans 15 residues. In DNA form, the CDR3 reads TGTGCCAGTAGTCTCACGGGAGGATACTACAATGAGCAGTTCTTC. It specifies CASSLTGGYYNEQFF.

The J gene is TRBJ2-3, the V gene TRBV30, with D hard to call. The CDR3 extends over 15 amino acids. Per germline, CDR1 GTSNPN and CDR2 SVGIG (reference sequence). Trimming left V 0 bases short and J 0 bases short, with 10 bases between. CDR3 DNA: TGTGCCTGGAGTGTGTTCAACCCAAGCACAGATACGCAGTATTTT. It yields the protein CAWSVFNPSTDTQYF.

J is TRBJ2-7 and V is TRBV6-5; 8 bases align to TRBD1. The J segment lost 4 bases and the V segment lost 2 bases, leaving 7 bases of the junction unmatched. Germline V CDR1 and CDR2: MNHEY, SVGAGI. The CDR3 consists of 15 residues. This CDR3 is CASSYPGTGVYEQYF. For the CDR3, the DNA is TGTGCCAGCAGTTACCCCGGGACAGGAGTATACGAGCAGTACTTC.

The J gene is TRBJ1-6, the V gene TRBV6-5, with D unclear. Deletions cut 0 bases from V and 6 bases from J, with 9 bases between. The CDR3 loop spans 15 amino acids. Germline values: CDR1 MNHEY, CDR2 SVGAGI. The CDR3 bases are TGTGCCAGCAGTTACTCGTTGAAGAGTAATTCACCCCTCCACTTT. The encoded protein is CASSYSLKSNSPLHF.

This chain links TRBV2 with TRBJ2-7; 11 nucleotides line up with TRBD2. CDR3 size: 16 residues. Per the germline V gene, CDR1 is SNHLY and CDR2 is FYNNEI. V gave up 7 bases and J gave up 4 bases; unmatched junction bases: 12. CDR3 region: CASKMGLAVSAYEQYF. CDR3 DNA: TGTGCCAGCAAGATGGGACTAGCGGTTTCAGCTTACGAGCAGTACTTC. Looking up the rest from reference TRBV2 and TRBJ2-7 gives the full variable domain: EPEVTQTPSHQVTQMGQEVILRCVPISNHLYFYWYRQILGQKVEFLVSFYNNEISEKSEIFDDQFSVERPDGSNFTLKIRSTKLEDSAMYFCASKMGLAVSAYEQYFGPGTRLTVT.

This sequence joins TRBV5-1 and TRBJ1-3, with D perhaps TRBD1 (6 bases). This CDR3 is built from 16 residues. Trimming pared 4 bases from V and 0 bases from J, leaving 14 bases between. The germline gives CDR1 SGHRS, CDR2 YFSETQ. As DNA, the CDR3 is TGCGCCAGCAGCGCCGACAGGCCTGGCTCTGGAAACACCATATATTTT. Encoded protein: CASSADRPGSGNTIYF.

The chain has TRBV28 and TRBJ1-1; 7 bases agree with TRBD1. Trimming removed 6 bases from V and 0 bases from J; junction bases left unmatched: 7. This CDR3 contains 15 residues. The germline gives CDR1 MDHEN, CDR2 SYDVKM. For the CDR3, the DNA is TGTGCCAGCAGAACCCCGACAGGGTTGAACACTGAAGCTTTCTTT. As protein: CASRTPTGLNTEAFF. The full variable domain, its missing parts supplied by reference TRBV28 and TRBJ1-1, is DVKVTQSSRYLVKRTGEKVFLECVQDMDHENMFWYRQDPGLGLRLIYFSYDVKMKEKGDIPEGYSVSREKKERFSLILESASTNQTSMYLCASRTPTGLNTEAFFGQGTRLTVV.

The chain recombines TRBV27 with TRBJ1-1; tentatively, D is TRBD1 (6 bases). This CDR3 spans 16 amino acids. Germline-derived CDR1 and CDR2 are MNHEY and SMNVEV (reference sequence). Trimming removed 0 bases from V and 9 bases from J, with 20 bases in between. The CDR3 DNA sequence: TGTGCCAGCAGTTTATCGGTTAGTCGACCGACAGGCAAAGCTTTCTTT. This codes for CASSLSVSRPTGKAFF.

V gene TRBV6-5 combines with J gene TRBJ2-1; D not resolved. The CDR3 contains 11 residues. CDR1 is MNHEY and CDR2 is SVGAGI in the germline V gene. The V end was cut by 5 bases, the J end by 10 bases, with 9 bases between. CDR3 in amino acids: CASSQLGEQFF. For the CDR3, the DNA is TGTGCCAGCAGTCAGTTGGGCGAGCAGTTCTTC.

The V and J genes are TRBV28 and TRBJ1-2, with D possibly being TRBD1 (5 bases). The germline V and J ends were trimmed by 5 bases and 4 bases, with 17 bases remaining between them. The length of the CDR3 is 15 residues. Germline loops: CDR1 MDHEN, CDR2 SYDVKM. The CDR3 DNA is TGTGCCAGCAGTCCCTCGTCGACAGCGGCCTATGGCTACACCTTC. This sequence encodes CASSPSSTAAYGYTF.

The CDR3 region is CSVEPRMTYGYTF. CDR3 nucleotide sequence: TGCAGCGTTGAGCCCAGAATGACCTATGGCTACACCTTC. The rearrangement uses TRBV29-1 and TRBJ1-2, with no clear D. The CDR3 sequence is 13 residues long. V was cut by 3 bases and J by 4 bases, with 12 bases left in between. The germline gives CDR1 SQVTM, CDR2 ANQGSEA.

The chain has TRBV5-1 and TRBJ2-7, with 9 bases matching TRBD1. CDR1 SGHRS and CDR2 YFSETQ come from the germline V gene. V lost 0 bases, J lost 2 bases, and 3 bases stayed unmatched. The CDR3 spans 15 residues. In DNA, the CDR3 is TGCGCCAGCAGCTTGGGGACAGGGGTCGCCTACGAGCAGTACTTC. This codes for CASSLGTGVAYEQYF.

This sequence joins TRBV23-1 and TRBJ1-1, with unresolved D. TRBV23-1 is reported as an ORF; its role is uncertain. CDR3 size: 15 residues. V shed 4 bases and J shed 1 base, with 13 bases lying between them. The CDR3 DNA sequence: TGCGCCAGCAGTCCTCCAGGACGGGGGAACACTGAAGCTTTCTTT. This encodes CASSPPGRGNTEAFF.

The gene calls are TRBV6-5 and TRBJ1-1; D gene uncertain. V gave up 7 bases and J gave up 1 base, with 10 bases separating them. The length of the CDR3 is 13 residues. Per the germline V gene, CDR1 is MNHEY and CDR2 is SVGAGI. In DNA form, the CDR3 reads TGTGCCAGCACCCCCCCGACGAACACTGAAGCTTTCTTT. It specifies CASTPPTNTEAFF.

This chain links TRBV28 with TRBJ2-7; 10 bases are a match to TRBD1. CDR3 length: 16 residues. CDR1 and CDR2 from the germline V gene are MDHEN and SYDVKM. V trimming: 2 bases; J trimming: 2 bases; junction bases outside the gene matches: 6. For the CDR3, the DNA is TGTGCCAGCAGTTTACCCGGGACAGGGGTCCCCTACGAGCAGTACTTC. Translating gives CASSLPGTGVPYEQYF.

The chain couples TRBV19 to TRBJ2-1; perhaps TRBD1 as D (5 bases). Per germline, CDR1 LNHDA and CDR2 SQIVND (reference sequence). The CDR3 contains 15 residues. Trimming stripped 4 bases from V and 2 bases from J, with 12 bases between. The CDR3 sequence is CASSTTGKTYNEQFF. The CDR3 DNA is TGTGCCAGTAGTACCACAGGTAAAACCTACAATGAGCAGTTCTTC.

The chain employs TRBV25-1 and TRBJ2-3; D is uncertain. Per the germline V gene, CDR1 is MGHDK and CDR2 is SYGVNS. The CDR3 spans 12 residues. Between the trimmed V and J ends, which lost 5 bases and 0 bases, there was a span of 3 bases. CDR3 nucleotide sequence: TGTGCCAGCAGTCAAAGCACAGATACGCAGTATTTT. Translated, it gives CASSQSTDTQYF.

The J gene is TRBJ1-1, the V gene TRBV27; TRBD1 is a possible D gene (6 bases). The V and J ends lost 4 bases and 4 bases respectively, with 10 bases between them. CDR3 length: 13 amino acids. Germline V gene sequence: CDR1 MNHEY, CDR2 SMNVEV (reference sequence). CDR3 region: CASSYQGSTEAFF. DNA of the CDR3: TGTGCCAGCAGTTATCAGGGGAGCACTGAAGCTTTCTTT.

The chain is built from TRBV5-6 and TRBJ2-1, with TRBD1 matching 9 bases. Germline CDR1 SGHDT, CDR2 YYEEEE. The CDR3 spans 15 residues. After removal of 0 bases from V and 7 bases from J, the junction contained 5 bases not matched to a gene. CDR3 region: CASSLAGTGYNEQFF. The CDR3 nucleotides read TGTGCCAGCAGCTTGGCAGGGACAGGGTATAATGAGCAGTTCTTC. The variable domain in full, completed from reference TRBV5-6 and TRBJ2-1, reads DAGVTQSPTHLIKTRGQQVTLRCSPKSGHDTVSWYQQALGQGPQFIFQYYEEEERQRGNFPDRFSGHQFPNYSSELNVNALLLGDSALYLCASSLAGTGYNEQFFGPGTRLTVL.